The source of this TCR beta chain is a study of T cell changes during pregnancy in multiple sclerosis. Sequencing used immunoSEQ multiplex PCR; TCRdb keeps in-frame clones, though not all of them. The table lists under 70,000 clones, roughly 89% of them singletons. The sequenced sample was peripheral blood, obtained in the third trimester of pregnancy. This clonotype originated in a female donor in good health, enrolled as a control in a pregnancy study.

The CDR3 sequence is CASSHPQGAGTGELFF. The CDR3 DNA sequence: TGTGCCAGCAGCCATCCACAGGGGGCAGGCACCGGGGAGCTGTTTTTT. The chain is built from TRBV25-1 and TRBJ2-2; 9 nucleotides agree with TRBD1. The ends lost 6 bases at V and 4 bases at J; junction bases unmatched: 9. Germline CDR1 reads MGHDK; CDR2 reads SYGVNS. The CDR3 runs to 16 residues.